One T cell receptor (beta chain) is described in this entry. This clonotype appeared many times. The target of this receptor is not known. No clone much larger than this one lies a single base away; base qualities are absent. This entry belongs to a study of regulatory T cells in long-lasting Graves disease (dated by TCRdb to the early 2020s). Regarding the research as a whole: In the newly diagnosed Graves' disease group, patients had been taking antithyroid drugs for less than 3 months. Peripheral blood TCR sequencing and RNA sequencing compared persistent Graves' disease patients with newly diagnosed Graves' disease patients. The study took place in China and was registered as a clinical trial. A total of around 35 samples underwent TCR sequencing, from roughly 13 patients with persistent Graves' disease and roughly 20 patients with newly diagnosed Graves' disease.

General conclusions and limits of the study: Preferential use of TRBV28, TRBJ1-2 and TRBJ2-5 was observed in persistent disease, whereas TRBV20-1 and TRBJ2-1 were favored in newly diagnosed disease. A larger number of public clonotypes was shared among persistent patients (over 2,500) than among newly diagnosed patients (approximately 1,000). Sequencing and analysis were limited to the TCR beta chain. Persistent Graves' disease patients showed lower TCR Shannon entropy and fewer highly expanded clones than newly diagnosed patients, suggesting clonal expansion. The study examined only peripheral blood because the primary lesion, thyroid tissue, could not be accessed. The small sample size was acknowledged by the authors as a limitation that may reduce accuracy.

The library was built by means of multiplex PCR. The instrument was an Illumina HiSeq 4000. To build TCR beta libraries, CDR3 regions were amplified by Arm-PCR using iRepertoire HTBI primers. Before sequencing, the PCR products underwent gel purification. Per the original workflow: A total of 60 to 80 TRBV and 14 TRBJ segments were identified across samples and were used for gene usage analysis of CDR3 amino acid clonotypes. COPE and FqMerger were used to merge the filtered high-quality paired reads into contigs. BLAST was used to align contigs to the IMGT TRBV, TRBD and TRBJ reference genes, and CDR3 was defined following IMGT. Any clonotype with a frequency above 0.1% was counted as a highly expanded clone. Shannon entropy was used to measure repertoire diversity, and the Gini coefficient was used to measure V-J evenness. Clonotypes shared by more than one individual were considered public. Starting from the raw public reads, TCRdb applied fastp trimming at Q25, assembled clones with MiXCR and retained in-frame beta chains. Rows are combined by CDR3 protein, so each entry shows the most common genes and DNA. TCRdb, not the original authors, processed these V and J calls. This sample is represented by some 230,000 distinct CDR3 sequences; about 16% of them were singletons. The ten largest clones add up to around 21% of the sample.

What the time point label conveys for this sample: newly diagnosed GD, antithyroid drugs for less than 3 months. RNA was extracted from PBMCs in TRIzol for both TCR sequencing and RNA sequencing. The diagnosis of Graves' disease was made according to American Thyroid Association guidelines. Patients for the study were recruited at an endocrinology department in Xi'an, China. Each patient gave approximately 10 milliliters of peripheral blood, collected in an EDTA anticoagulant tube. Ficoll Paque Plus density gradient separation was used to isolate PBMCs, and no further T cell sorting was performed. An Agilent 2100 Bioanalyzer and agarose gel were used to check RNA quality, while a NanoDrop 2000 measured RNA concentration. The CDR3 numbers 15 residues from cysteine through phenylalanine. The kept DNA is CDR3 alone, 45 bases in frame from the first base. Sequences SGHAT (CDR1) and FQNNGV (CDR2) are obtained from the germline V gene. From V the trimming removes 0 bases and from J it removes 5 bases, while the gene matches leave 5 bases of the junction unaccounted for.

The chain links TRBV11-2 with TRBJ2-3; the junction holds 7 bases that match TRBD1. This receptor was taken from a female donor with Graves disease. The specimen comprised peripheral blood mononuclear cells (PBMCs), sampled at new diagnosis, from a patient treated with antithyroid drugs. CDR3 reads: CASSLEGTGEDTQYF. Read as DNA, the sequence is TGTGCCAGCAGCTTAGAGGGTACAGGGGAAGATACGCAGTATTTT.